The clone carrying this TCR beta chain was observed many times. This sample was taken from a study of T-cell reconstitution after alpha-beta-depleted transplantation in children. CDR1 and CDR2 from the germline V gene are DFQATT and SNEGSKA (reference sequence). Trimming pared 4 bases from V and 1 base from J, leaving 17 bases between. The CDR3 runs to 15 residues. Unique molecular identifiers featured in how the TCRbeta library was prepared. TCRdb reprocessed the PCR reads with MiXCR, giving one entry per CDR3 protein. The sample includes 100,000 or so distinct CDR3 sequences, more than 9% of them seen just once.

The chain recombines TRBV20-1 with TRBJ2-7; TRBD1 is a possible D gene (7 bases). This clonotype was obtained from a human donor who donated a stem cell graft to a child with inherited bone marrow failure. The sample in question was PBMCs from the stem cell graft donor, obtained from the stem cell graft. CDR3 nucleotide sequence: TGCAGTGCTACCCCACCCAGGGGGGTTTCCTACGAGCAGTACTTC. It specifies CSATPPRGVSYEQYF.